The 30 T cell receptor beta chains below were found in one sample sequenced in a study of T-cell reconstitution after alpha-beta-depleted transplantation in children. Unique molecular identifiers were used to barcode this TCRbeta library. TCRdb passed the PCR reads through MiXCR, listing each CDR3 protein once. The sample comprises about 260,000 distinct CDR3 sequences, 7.5% to 9.5% of which are singletons, and about 6.4% rests with the top ten. The sample in question was PBMCs, mostly from graft donor cells, obtained 180 days after TCRalphabeta/CD19-depleted stem cell transplant. Receptors were obtained from a male patient between 5 and 17 years old who had a stem cell transplant for acute lymphoblastic leukemia, so the T cells may come from the graft donor.

Many counts were recorded for this clonotype. The CDR3 sequence: CSARGERAHEQYF. The CDR3 nucleotides read TGCAGTGCTAGAGGAGAAAGGGCCCACGAGCAGTACTTC. The rearrangement joins TRBV20-1 to TRBJ2-7; no firm D call. The CDR3 spans 13 residues. Trimming removed 1 base at V and 5 bases at J, with 12 bases between. CDR1 and CDR2 (germline): DFQATT, SNEGSKA (reference sequence).

The table lists this clonotype with many counts. V and J are TRBV20-1 and TRBJ2-7; 8 bases are a match to TRBD2. The ends lost 5 bases at V and 3 bases at J; junction bases unmatched: 12. The length of the CDR3 is 15 residues. Germline CDR1 reads DFQATT; CDR2 reads SNEGSKA (reference sequence). CDR3 DNA sequence: TGCAGTGCTGAAGGACCAAAAGCGGGAGTCTACGAGCAGTACTTC. Translated: CSAEGPKAGVYEQYF.

This clonotype occurred a few times. Since a much larger clone is just one base distant, this may be a read error. This chain joins TRBV6-1 and TRBJ1-6; perhaps TRBD1 as D (5 bases). V lost 7 bases to trimming and J lost 4 bases, with 8 bases between them. The CDR3 runs 13 residues. CDR1 and CDR2 from the germline V gene are MNHNS and SASEGT. The CDR3 bases are TGTGCCAGCACCAGACAGTATAATTCACCCCTCCACTTT. This codes for CASTRQYNSPLHF.

The CDR3 coding sequence is TGTGCCAGTAGTATATCCCGGGACCTTTACAATGAGCAGTTCTTC. Translating gives CASSISRDLYNEQFF. The V and J genes are TRBV19 and TRBJ2-1; possibly TRBD1 or TRBD2 for D (5 bases each). The ends were cut back, 2 bases at V and 4 bases at J, with 12 bases in the middle. Germline V lookup: CDR1 LNHDA, CDR2 SQIVND (reference sequence). The CDR3 loop spans 15 amino acids.

This clonotype appeared many times. The chain couples TRBV28 to TRBJ1-5; D possibly corresponds to TRBD1 (6 bases). The germline CDR1 and CDR2 sequences are MDHEN and SYDVKM. The CDR3 sequence is 14 residues long. The ends were cut back, 3 bases at V and 9 bases at J, with 15 bases in the middle. DNA of the CDR3: TGTGCCAGCAGTTTCGCAGGGGCGTTAAGGCCCCAGCATTTT. Amino acid sequence: CASSFAGALRPQHF.

This clonotype was seen many times. This rearrangement joins TRBV5-1 to TRBJ2-1, with D perhaps TRBD1 (5 bases). V was clipped by 0 bases and J by 5 bases, with 12 bases between them. Germline-derived CDR1 and CDR2 are SGHRS and YFSETQ. This CDR3 comprises 15 residues. CDR3 residues: CASSLEPGRHNEQFF. In nucleotides, the CDR3 is TGCGCCAGCAGCTTGGAACCAGGGCGCCACAATGAGCAGTTCTTC.

This clonotype showed up many times. This chain connects TRBV21-1 to TRBJ2-1; the D call of TRBD1 is as the table states it, not checked on the DNA. TRBV21-1 is a recognized pseudogene. CDR3 length equals 11 residues. In DNA, the CDR3 is TGTGCCAGCAGCAAACGGGGGGGGTGCGTCTTC. This sequence encodes CASSKRGGCVF.

At least ten counts were recorded for this clonotype. The CDR3 sequence is CSARPYPGTSGGVDEQFF. The CDR3 DNA reads as TGCAGTGCCCGACCGTACCCCGGGACTAGCGGGGGGGTCGATGAGCAGTTCTTC. The rearrangement links TRBV20-1 to TRBJ2-1; 16 bases align to TRBD2. The germline V gene encodes CDR1 DFQATT and CDR2 SNEGSKA (reference sequence). V shed 6 bases, J shed 8 bases, and the junction held 16 bases outside the gene matches. The CDR3 extends over 18 amino acids.

This clonotype was detected a few times. This chain joins TRBV2 and TRBJ2-1; 8 positions match TRBD2. CDR1 and CDR2 from the germline V gene are SNHLY and FYNNEI. The CDR3 length is 15 residues. V gave up 7 bases and J gave up 3 bases; unmatched junction bases: 8. The CDR3 reads CASKERESVYNEQFF. Here the CDR3 DNA reads TGTGCCAGCAAGGAGCGGGAGAGCGTCTACAATGAGCAGTTCTTC. The full variable domain, with the rest looked up from reference TRBV2 and TRBJ2-1, is EPEVTQTPSHQVTQMGQEVILRCVPISNHLYFYWYRQILGQKVEFLVSFYNNEISEKSEIFDDQFSVERPDGSNFTLKIRSTKLEDSAMYFCASKERESVYNEQFFGPGTRLTVL.

There are many counts of this clonotype. This sequence joins TRBV12-3 or TRBV12-4 and TRBJ2-1; D may match TRBD1 or TRBD2 (5 bases each). V lost 6 bases and J 7 bases, leaving 16 bases between the germline ends. CDR3 length equals 14 residues. The CDR3 reads CASSPRDPLNEQFF. The CDR3 nucleotides read TGTGCCAGCAGCCCCCGGGACCCCTTAAATGAGCAGTTCTTC.

This clonotype was seen at least ten times. The chain links TRBV20-1 to TRBJ2-5; D is unclear. The germline V gene has CDR1 DFQATT and CDR2 SNEGSKA (reference sequence). Trimming shortened V by 3 bases and J by 1 base, and 6 bases separated the two germline ends. This CDR3 has 12 residues. The CDR3 sequence: CSARLRQETQYF. The CDR3 coding sequence is TGCAGTGCTAGGCTCCGCCAAGAGACCCAGTACTTC.

There are many counts of this clonotype. The J gene is TRBJ1-5, the V gene TRBV11-2; D remains unclear. The CDR3 consists of 14 residues. Germline values: CDR1 SGHAT, CDR2 FQNNGV. V gave up 3 bases and J gave up 6 bases, with 12 bases separating them. The CDR3 sequence: CASSFNSGGQPQHF. The CDR3, as DNA: TGTGCCAGCAGCTTTAATAGCGGCGGTCAGCCCCAGCATTTT.

This clonotype was detected ten times or more. This chain links TRBV6-1 with TRBJ2-2; 7 bases agree with TRBD1. J lost 3 bases, V lost 4 bases, and 5 bases had no gene match. CDR3 length: 15 amino acids. Germline V gene lookup returns CDR1 MNHNS and CDR2 SASEGT. The CDR3 nucleotides are TGTGCCAGCAGTGTGTTGGGACAGCACACCGGGGAGCTGTTTTTT. Encoded protein: CASSVLGQHTGELFF.

This clonotype has at least ten counts. The gene calls are TRBV6-5 and TRBJ1-2; D is ambiguous. The CDR3 is made up of 14 amino acids. Germline V gene sequence: CDR1 MNHEY, CDR2 SVGAGI. The V end lost 0 bases, the J end lost 3 bases, and 8 bases lay between the germline ends. CDR3 nucleotides: TGTGCCAGCAGTTACTCGGGGTCGCACTATGGCTACACCTTC. Protein sequence: CASSYSGSHYGYTF.

This clonotype was observed many times. This chain joins TRBV10-3 and TRBJ2-2; 11 bases fit TRBD2. Looked up from germline, CDR1 is ENHRY and CDR2 is SYGVKD. The CDR3 spans 15 residues. J was trimmed by 0 bases and V by 9 bases; bases with no gene match: 3. CDR3 in amino acids: CAIGLAGSNTGELFF. CDR3 sequence (DNA): TGTGCCATAGGACTAGCGGGCTCGAACACCGGGGAGCTGTTTTTT.

This clonotype was observed many times. This CDR3 is CASSLERQGGTGELFF. The DNA of the CDR3 is TGTGCCAGCAGCCTGGAGCGACAGGGAGGAACCGGGGAGCTGTTTTTT. The gene calls are TRBV4-2 and TRBJ2-2; maybe TRBD1 (7 bases). CDR3 length: 16 amino acids. CDR1 and CDR2 (germline): LGHNA, YNFKEQ. Trimming removed 4 bases at V and 5 bases at J, with 17 bases between.

This clonotype has a handful of counts. The CDR3 DNA reads as TGCAGCGTTGGACGAACGAAGGGGGAATCAGGGGAACCCACCAACTATGGCTACACCTTC. Translation: CSVGRTKGESGEPTNYGYTF. V is TRBV29-1 and J is TRBJ1-2; possible D gene TRBD1, 6 bases. Trimming removed 4 bases at V and 2 bases at J, with 32 bases between. The V gene's germline CDR1 is SQVTM and CDR2 ANQGSEA. The length of the CDR3 is 20 residues. The full variable domain, completed using reference TRBV29-1 and TRBJ1-2, is SAVISQKPSRDICQRGTSLTIQCQVDSQVTMMFWYRQQPGQSLTLIATANQGSEATYESGFVIDKFPISRPNLTFSTLTVSNMSPEDSSIYLCSVGRTKGESGEPTNYGYTFGSGTRLTVV.

This clonotype was seen ten or more times. The chain uses TRBV6-5 and TRBJ2-7, with D perhaps TRBD1 (6 bases). The length of the CDR3 is 16 residues. Germline V gives CDR1 MNHEY, CDR2 SVGAGI. Trimming took 0 bases from V and 1 from J, leaving 13 bases between them. The CDR3 bases are TGTGCCAGCAGTTACTCTGAGAGAGGACAGTCCTACGAGCAGTACTTC. Protein sequence: CASSYSERGQSYEQYF.

This clonotype was seen a handful of times. V is TRBV20-1 and J is TRBJ2-7; 7 bases agree with TRBD1. CDR1 is DFQATT and CDR2 is SNEGSKA in the germline V gene (reference sequence). The CDR3 runs 14 residues. V shed 0 bases, J shed 1 base, and the junction held 3 bases outside the gene matches. The CDR3 is CSARDRGRSYEQYF. The CDR3 coding sequence is TGCAGTGCTAGAGATAGGGGGCGATCCTACGAGCAGTACTTC.

This clonotype was detected ten times or more. This chain links TRBV29-1 with TRBJ2-7; possible D gene TRBD1, 6 bases. With 3 bases removed from V and 0 bases from J, the gap between germline ends came to 9 bases. The germline CDR1 and CDR2 sequences are SQVTM and ANQGSEA. The CDR3 loop spans 13 amino acids. As DNA, the CDR3 is TGCAGCGTTGAGGACAGCTTCTCCTACGAGCAGTACTTC. It translates to CSVEDSFSYEQYF.

Of note for this clonotype: A much larger clone differs from this one at a single base, so this may be a read error. CDR3 region: CASSQGTDNTDTQYF. CDR3 nucleotide sequence: TGCGCCAGCAGCCAAGGGACAGATAACACAGATACGCAGTATTTT. This chain uses TRBV5-1 with TRBJ2-3, with 7 positions matching TRBD1. J gave up 2 bases and V 4 bases, and 7 bases lay outside the gene matches. Germline CDR1 SGHRS, CDR2 YFSETQ. CDR3 length: 15 residues.

This clonotype showed up just a few times. This chain connects TRBV6-1 to TRBJ2-7; D gene ambiguous. Germline CDR1 is MNHNS and CDR2 is SASEGT. Deletions cut 2 bases from V and 2 bases from J, with 7 bases between. The length of the CDR3 is 13 residues. Written as DNA, the CDR3 is TGTGCCAGCAGTGAACGGCAGGCCTACGAGCAGTACTTC. Translation: CASSERQAYEQYF.

This clonotype was seen at least ten times. V is TRBV29-1 and J is TRBJ1-2; D not resolved. Between the trimmed V and J ends, which lost 4 bases and 8 bases, there was a span of 17 bases. Germline CDR1 reads SQVTM; CDR2 reads ANQGSEA. CDR3 length: 13 amino acids. The CDR3 DNA is TGCAGCGTTGGGTGGCCACGGGTAGGGGGCTACACCTTC. Residues: CSVGWPRVGGYTF.

This clonotype was detected ten times or more. The chain combines TRBV2 with TRBJ2-3, with unresolved D. The V and J ends lost 3 bases and 0 bases respectively, with 10 bases between them. The CDR3 loop spans 15 amino acids. Germline values: CDR1 SNHLY, CDR2 FYNNEI. CDR3 in DNA: TGTGCCAGCAGTGATGTGGGAATTAGCACAGATACGCAGTATTTT. Amino acid sequence: CASSDVGISTDTQYF.

This clonotype occurred many times. The genes are TRBV12-3 or TRBV12-4 and TRBJ2-1; 9 bases line up with TRBD2. With V trimmed by 7 bases and J by 4 bases, 23 bases remained unmatched. This CDR3 contains 20 residues. The CDR3 nucleotides are TGTGCCAGCACGGATCTAGTTAGGCGGGGGGGTCCCGTCATATACAATGAGCAGTTCTTC. Translation gives CASTDLVRRGGPVIYNEQFF.

This clonotype was detected ten times or more. This chain joins TRBV2 and TRBJ2-1; TRBD2 matches at 9 bases. Germline V gene lookup returns CDR1 SNHLY and CDR2 FYNNEI. The V segment lost 7 bases and the J segment 9 bases; nucleotides outside the gene matches: 13. The CDR3 has 15 amino acids. As DNA, the CDR3 is TGTGCCAGCAAGGCTAGCGGGATCTGGAGGGGTGAGCAGTTCTTC. As protein: CASKASGIWRGEQFF.

There are many counts of this clonotype. The chain recombines TRBV5-1 with TRBJ1-1; 9 nucleotides line up with TRBD1. Looked up from germline, CDR1 is SGHRS and CDR2 is YFSETQ. J gave up 1 base and V 5 bases, and 3 bases lay outside the gene matches. CDR3 length equals 14 residues. CDR3 sequence reads: CASRPGQGNTEAFF. The CDR3 DNA is TGCGCCAGCAGACCGGGACAGGGGAACACTGAAGCTTTCTTT.

At least ten counts were recorded for this clonotype. V is TRBV2 and J is TRBJ1-5, with no clear D. CDR3 length: 13 residues. Trimming shortened V by 3 bases and J by 7 bases, and 10 bases separated the two germline ends. Germline V lookup: CDR1 SNHLY, CDR2 FYNNEI. CDR3 DNA: TGTGCCAGCAGTGAGCGGTTTCGCCAGCCCCAGCATTTT. Its translation is CASSERFRQPQHF.

This clonotype was detected many times. The chain uses TRBV6-2 or TRBV6-3 and TRBJ1-1; D remains unclear. Germline-derived CDR1 and CDR2 are MNHEY and SVGEGT. This CDR3 is built from 14 residues. V dropped 2 bases and J dropped 2 bases, with 9 bases sitting between them. CDR3 protein: CASSYKQRNTEAFF. The CDR3 nucleotides read TGTGCCAGCAGTTACAAACAGAGAAACACTGAAGCTTTCTTT.

This clonotype appeared many times. The genes are TRBV7-2 and TRBJ2-1; 8 bases match TRBD2. Trimming removed 3 bases from V and 1 base from J; junction bases left unmatched: 8. This CDR3 has 17 amino acids. Germline V CDR1 and CDR2: SGHTA, FQGNSA. The CDR3 reads CASSLLSGSSSYNEQFF. The CDR3 nucleotides read TGTGCCAGCAGCTTGTTAAGCGGGAGTAGTTCCTACAATGAGCAGTTCTTC.